The TCR beta chain described here comes from a study of blood T cell repertoires in COVID-19. The length of the CDR3 is 15 residues. V was shortened by 4 bases and J by 2 bases, with 13 bases between the two germline ends. Germline CDR1 is SGHRS and CDR2 is YFSETQ. The method was immunoSEQ multiplex PCR; TCRdb's version includes in-frame clones alone and lacks a portion of them. The sample shows about 240,000 clones, 86% of them seen only once. The rearrangement links TRBV5-1 to TRBJ1-3, with a possible D match to TRBD1 (6 bases). The source of this sequence is a man older than 75 with acute or convalescent COVID-19. What was sequenced was peripheral blood. CDR3 sequence reads: CASSVQGTAGNTIYF. CDR3 bases: TGCGCCAGCAGCGTACAGGGTACCGCTGGAAACACCATATATTTT.